Below, 27 T cell receptor beta chains from the same sample are listed, as sequenced in a study of blood T cell repertoires in COVID-19. Sequencing used immunoSEQ multiplex PCR; TCRdb keeps in-frame clones, though not all of them. The data show some 80,000 clones, with 78% seen just once and more than 15% held by the top ten. Sequenced material: peripheral blood. The receptors originated from a human donor in a cohort sampled during active COVID-19.

This clone was recorded once. The chain uses TRBV5-6 and TRBJ2-7; 8 bases align to TRBD1. Germline CDR1 is SGHDT and CDR2 is YYEEEE. Trimming cost V 4 bases and J 7 bases; bases outside gene matches: 4. This CDR3 comprises 12 residues. The CDR3 coding sequence is TGTGCCAGCAGCCGGACAGGGAGGGAGCAGTACGTC. It codes for CASSRTGREQYV.

J is TRBJ1-1 and V is TRBV6-5, with D uncertain. There are 13 residues in the CDR3. The germline V and J ends were trimmed by 6 bases and 7 bases, with 15 bases remaining between them. CDR1 and CDR2 from the germline V gene are MNHEY and SVGAGI. CDR3 region: CASSHGRGVEAFF. DNA for the CDR3: TGTGCCAGCAGCCACGGACGGGGAGTTGAAGCTTTCTTT.

This chain links TRBV6-2 or TRBV6-3 with TRBJ1-2; D is possibly TRBD1 (5 bases). Germline V gene data show CDR1 as MNHEY and CDR2 as SVGEGT. The CDR3 covers 14 residues. Trimming took off 6 bases at V and 3 bases at J, with 14 bases between the two ends. CDR3 sequence: CASSVTGTHYGYTF. The CDR3 DNA follows: TGTGCCAGCAGCGTGACCGGGACTCACTATGGCTACACCTTC.

The V and J genes are TRBV4-2 and TRBJ2-1, with 11 bases that match TRBD2. The CDR3 length is 18 residues. Trimming at V came to 0 bases and at J to 5 bases, leaving 9 bases not matched to a gene. Germline V gene lookup returns CDR1 LGHNA and CDR2 YNFKEQ. The CDR3 DNA follows: TGTGCCAGCAGCCAAGATTGGCATAGCGGGGGGGCCGACAATGAGCAGTTCTTC. Encoded protein: CASSQDWHSGGADNEQFF.

The V gene is TRBV6-5, the J gene TRBJ2-7; D is perhaps TRBD1 (6 bases). In germline, CDR1 is MNHEY, CDR2 SVGAGI. CDR3 length equals 14 residues. V lost 2 bases, J lost 0 bases, and 8 bases lay in between. CDR3 nucleotides: TGTGCCAGCAGTTACGGACAGACCTCCTACGAGCAGTACTTC. It specifies CASSYGQTSYEQYF.

The chain joins TRBV10-3 to TRBJ2-2; no definite D call. CDR1 is ENHRY and CDR2 is SYGVKD in the germline V gene. The CDR3 has 12 residues. V was cut by 6 bases and J by 5 bases, with 7 bases left in between. CDR3 loop: CAISSGTGELFF. For the CDR3, the DNA is TGTGCCATCAGCTCCGGGACCGGGGAGCTGTTTTTT.

Only one count was recorded for this clone. J is TRBJ1-1 and V is TRBV30; D is possibly TRBD1 (6 bases). The length of the CDR3 is 15 residues. V was pared by 2 bases and J by 0 bases, with 13 bases between. CDR1 GTSNPN and CDR2 SVGIG come from the germline V gene (reference sequence). The CDR3 DNA reads TGTGCCTGGAGTTGGTACGGGGGGCTGAACACTGAAGCTTTCTTT. Translated: CAWSWYGGLNTEAFF.

V and J are TRBV2 and TRBJ1-6; unclear D gene. The CDR3 sequence is 14 residues long. In germline, CDR1 is SNHLY, CDR2 FYNNEI. V was cut by 3 bases and J by 7 bases, with 10 bases left in between. The CDR3 bases are TGTGCCAGCAGTGAGCCGACGGGAAATTCACCCCTCCACTTT. It yields the protein CASSEPTGNSPLHF.

The rearrangement links TRBV5-1 to TRBJ1-1; D unresolved. The germline V and J ends were trimmed by 0 bases and 2 bases, with 11 bases remaining between them. This CDR3 comprises 15 residues. Germline values: CDR1 SGHRS, CDR2 YFSETQ. The CDR3 here is CASSLGQAPNTEAFF. The CDR3 nucleotides read TGCGCCAGCAGCTTGGGGCAGGCACCCAACACTGAAGCTTTCTTT.

The chain has TRBV7-9 and TRBJ1-5; D is unclear. The germline V and J ends were trimmed by 1 base and 9 bases, with 10 bases remaining between them. The length of the CDR3 is 13 residues. Germline V gene data show CDR1 as SEHNR and CDR2 as FQNEAQ (reference sequence). The CDR3 DNA reads as TGTGCCAGCAGCTTAGGGTCGCGGTGGCCCCAGCATTTT. Translated: CASSLGSRWPQHF.

This chain connects TRBV27 to TRBJ2-6, with D uncertain. V gave up 5 bases and J gave up 1 base, with 6 bases separating them. Germline V lookup: CDR1 MNHEY, CDR2 SMNVEV (reference sequence). This CDR3 spans 14 amino acids. CDR3 in DNA: TGTGCCAGCAGTCAAGAGTCTGGGGCCAACGTCCTGACTTTC. Protein product: CASSQESGANVLTF.

J is TRBJ1-2 and V is TRBV6-6; 10 bases fit TRBD1. The CDR3 sequence is 14 residues long. From germline, CDR1 is MNHNY and CDR2 SVGAGI (reference sequence). The J segment lost 4 bases and the V segment lost 5 bases, leaving 4 bases of the junction unmatched. CDR3 sequence: CASSRTGGGYGYTF. CDR3 in DNA: TGTGCCAGCAGTCGGACAGGGGGAGGCTATGGCTACACCTTC.

The chain recombines TRBV12-3 or TRBV12-4 with TRBJ2-3, with D possibly TRBD2 on 6 matching bases. This CDR3 is 13 amino acids long. V was pared by 3 bases and J by 6 bases, with 10 bases between. As DNA, the CDR3 is TGTGCCAGCAGTTTGGCGGAGGGGGATACGCAGTATTTT. Translated, it gives CASSLAEGDTQYF.

V usage is TRBV6-5 and J usage is TRBJ1-2; perhaps TRBD1 as D (6 bases). CDR1 and CDR2 from the germline V gene are MNHEY and SVGAGI. The CDR3 spans 15 residues. V shed 6 bases and J shed 0 bases, with 14 bases lying between them. Written as DNA, the CDR3 is TGTGCCAGCAGCTACCTGGACAGAACTAACTATGGCTACACCTTC. The encoded protein is CASSYLDRTNYGYTF.

This clone has just one count. This CDR3 is CASSLNPQGRFNSYNSPLHF. In DNA, the CDR3 is TGTGCCAGCAGCTTGAACCCACAGGGGCGATTCAACTCCTATAATTCACCCCTCCACTTT. The chain links TRBV7-8 to TRBJ1-6, with 7 positions matching TRBD1. Trimming at V came to 3 bases and at J to 0 bases, leaving 14 bases not matched to a gene. The CDR3 consists of 20 residues. Germline V gene lookup returns CDR1 SGHVS and CDR2 FQNEAQ.

The chain uses TRBV27 and TRBJ1-1; maybe TRBD1 (6 bases). Trimming cost V 4 bases and J 1 base, with 13 bases left between them. The CDR3 has 15 amino acids. Germline V lookup: CDR1 MNHEY, CDR2 SMNVEV (reference sequence). The CDR3 region has the DNA TGTGCCAGCAGTTCACTCGGGGGGGCGAACACTGAAGCTTTCTTT. It encodes CASSSLGGANTEAFF.

V gene TRBV6-6 combines with J gene TRBJ2-7; 7 bases line up with TRBD2. After removal of 4 bases from V and 4 bases from J, the junction contained 7 bases not matched to a gene. Germline V gene data show CDR1 as MNHNY and CDR2 as SVGAGI (reference sequence). The CDR3 length is 14 residues. The CDR3 spells CASSLGEGGYEQYV. The CDR3 DNA sequence: TGTGCCAGCAGTTTGGGTGAGGGAGGGTACGAGCAGTACGTC.

The rearrangement joins TRBV5-1 to TRBJ2-1; a weak D match, TRBD2 (6 bases). The CDR3 has 15 residues. CDR1 is SGHRS and CDR2 is YFSETQ in the germline V gene. With 0 bases removed from V and 4 bases from J, the gap between germline ends came to 11 bases. As DNA, the CDR3 is TGCGCCAGCAGCTTGGCGGGAGACTATTACAATGAGCAGTTCTTC. Translating gives CASSLAGDYYNEQFF.

V and J are TRBV7-8 and TRBJ1-5; D ambiguous. This CDR3 is 18 amino acids long. Germline V lookup: CDR1 SGHVS, CDR2 FQNEAQ. With 5 bases removed from V and 0 bases from J, the gap between germline ends came to 20 bases. The CDR3 here is CASSRTSTRVNSNQPQHF. The DNA for the CDR3 is TGTGCCAGCAGCCGGACGTCAACTAGGGTCAATAGCAATCAGCCCCAGCATTTT.

The rearrangement joins TRBV13 to TRBJ2-2; possible D gene TRBD1, 5 bases. The CDR3 spans 16 residues. In germline, CDR1 is PRHDT, CDR2 FYEKMQ (reference sequence). V was clipped by 5 bases and J by 4 bases, with 17 bases between them. CDR3 in DNA: TGTGCCAGCAGCCCGCCAGCAGGGTGGGGCACCGGGGAGCTGTTTTTT. This gives the protein CASSPPAGWGTGELFF.

For the CDR3, the DNA is TGTGCCACCAGTGACCCACTTAGCGGGGGGGCAGATACGCAGTATTTT. Protein sequence: CATSDPLSGGADTQYF. The gene calls are TRBV24-1 and TRBJ2-3, with 11 bases lining up with TRBD2. The CDR3 length is 16 residues. Trimming removed 4 bases from V and 4 bases from J; junction bases left unmatched: 6. Germline V lookup: CDR1 KGHDR, CDR2 SFDVKD.

V and J are TRBV28 and TRBJ2-3; TRBD1 agrees at 12 bases. Germline V lookup: CDR1 MDHEN, CDR2 SYDVKM. This CDR3 spans 16 amino acids. Trimming removed 7 bases from V and 5 bases from J; junction bases left unmatched: 10. The CDR3 sequence is CASTNPGQGAGDTQYF. The CDR3 nucleotides are TGTGCCAGCACCAACCCGGGACAGGGGGCCGGAGATACGCAGTATTTT.

V and J are TRBV7-9 and TRBJ1-1, with no clear D. Trimming pared 1 base from V and 5 bases from J, leaving 11 bases between. CDR1 and CDR2 from the germline V gene are SEHNR and FQNEAQ (reference sequence). The CDR3 contains 14 residues. The CDR3 bases are TGTGCCAGCAGCTTAGAGGCAGCCGGGACTGAAGCTTTCTTT. This translates into CASSLEAAGTEAFF. The variable domain in full, with the rest retrieved from reference TRBV7-9 and TRBJ1-1, is DTGVSQNPRHKITKRGQNVTFRCDPISEHNRLYWYRQTLGQGPEFLTYFQNEAQLEKSRLLSDRFSAERPKGSFSTLEIQRTEQGDSAMYLCASSLEAAGTEAFFGQGTRLTVV.

The rearrangement joins TRBV25-1 to TRBJ2-7; the match to TRBD2 covers 13 bases. J was trimmed by 6 bases and V by 5 bases; bases with no gene match: 4. This CDR3 spans 14 amino acids. The germline gives CDR1 MGHDK, CDR2 SYGVNS. CDR3 amino acids: CASSRLAGGGEQYF. CDR3 DNA sequence: TGTGCCAGCAGTAGACTAGCGGGGGGTGGCGAGCAGTACTTC.

The V and J genes are TRBV2 and TRBJ1-3, with 7 bases identical to TRBD1. Germline lookup yields CDR1 SNHLY and CDR2 FYNNEI. The ends lost 5 bases at V and 0 bases at J; junction bases unmatched: 10. This CDR3 is built from 17 residues. The CDR3 sequence: CASSPADRLVSGNTIYF. For the CDR3, the DNA is TGTGCCAGCAGTCCTGCGGACAGGCTGGTCTCTGGAAACACCATATATTTT. Full variable domain (missing parts from reference TRBV2 and TRBJ1-3): EPEVTQTPSHQVTQMGQEVILRCVPISNHLYFYWYRQILGQKVEFLVSFYNNEISEKSEIFDDQFSVERPDGSNFTLKIRSTKLEDSAMYFCASSPADRLVSGNTIYFGEGSWLTVV.

On this clone itself: Additional DNA sequences in this sample encode the identical CDR3. This chain uses TRBV18 with TRBJ2-7; 9 bases match TRBD1. This CDR3 has 14 amino acids. Germline V gives CDR1 KGHSH, CDR2 LQKENI. Trimming removed 3 bases from V and 3 bases from J; junction bases left unmatched: 3. In nucleotides, the CDR3 is TGTGCCAGCTCACCGCGACAGGGGGTCTACGAGCAGTACGTC. It codes for CASSPRQGVYEQYV.

The chain is built from TRBV7-2 and TRBJ2-4; tentatively, D is TRBD2 (7 bases). With 0 bases removed from V and 0 bases from J, the gap between germline ends came to 12 bases. This CDR3 is built from 17 residues. The V gene's germline CDR1 is SGHTA and CDR2 FQGNSA. The CDR3 region is CASSLAGGAVAKNIQYF. In DNA form, the CDR3 reads TGTGCCAGCAGCTTAGCGGGGGGGGCGGTAGCCAAAAACATTCAGTACTTC.